This section outlines one T cell receptor (beta chain) sequence together with its context. Its specificity is not known. The record originates from a study of cytomegalovirus exposure and HLA in healthy donors. Across the study: A preliminary data release comprised 80 million or so unique TCRs obtained from HLA-typed donors. The study's findings and limits: In a later analysis, productive TCRs from donors in an Asian-associated ancestry cluster reportedly carried fewer N-insertions than the cohort mean. Some highly shared sequence variants likely arose as a pipeline artifact.

Germline values: CDR1 MNHEY, CDR2 SVGAGI. Trimming took off 3 bases at V and 5 bases at J, with 5 bases between the two ends. This CDR3 contains 13 residues. Primers for the PCR totalled 60 Vbeta and 13 Jbeta. The protocol was immunoSEQ multiplex PCR, while the TCRdb copy is restricted to in-frame clones and leaves out a portion. The table includes some 150,000 clones, about 72% detected once. This chain joins TRBV6-5 and TRBJ1-6; no clear D gene. Sample: PBMCs. The sequence was obtained from a man aged 30 to 39 in good health and CMV-seropositive. The CDR3 loop reads CASSYRDNSPLHF. The CDR3 DNA is TGTGCCAGCAGTTATCGGGATAATTCACCCCTCCACTTT.